This T cell receptor (beta chain) was identified in a study of identical twins. V lost 7 bases and J lost 0, with 6 bases in between. CDR1 and CDR2 (germline): LGHDT, YNNKEL (reference sequence). There are 12 residues in the CDR3. This clonotype was seen only a few times. Its antigen remains unidentified. Healthy Caucasians supplied all donations. Study-level findings and limits: Excess sharing between twins was weaker in beta out-of-frame sequences. Its conclusions, products of cross-sectional statistical analysis, did not come from following the same donors.

A universal primer site was created by template switching, with the cDNA bearing unique molecular identifiers. TCRdb processed the 5' RACE reads anew with MiXCR; each CDR3 protein has one entry. Among about 530,000 distinct CDR3 sequences listed, about 22% were seen once. The same sample was also used in a study of yellow fever vaccine responses in identical twins.

The TCR originated in a woman between 18 and 30 years old in good health. This sequence joins TRBV3-1 and TRBJ2-5; D gene ambiguous. Sequencing input: CD4+ T cells sorted from blood. This CDR3 is CASTSYQETQYF. Here the CDR3 DNA reads TGTGCCAGCACCTCGTACCAAGAGACCCAGTACTTC.